This TCR beta chain came from a study of CD8 T cells in ankylosing spondylitis. This clonotype was picked up many times. Its matching antigen is unknown. General study findings and limits: Earlier studies detected some motif variants in reactive arthritis synovial fluid and blood. According to the report, clones linked to the disease were significantly enriched in matched synovial fluid samples taken from ankylosing spondylitis patients. CD8+ cells made up the disease-linked clones, which were relatively rare in peripheral blood.

Preparation of TCR beta libraries was done by quantitative 5'-RACE with molecular barcodes. TCRdb redid the calling of the 5' RACE reads with MiXCR, one entry per CDR3 protein. Of just over 150,000 distinct CDR3 sequences listed, 15% to 20% were seen once; the top ten hold about 8.3%. Input material: blood, either unsorted or a sorted T cell fraction (not recorded which). This clonotype was sampled from a male donor with ankylosing spondylitis or in good health (not recorded which).

CDR3 region: CASSLSSVSQETQYF. The CDR3 DNA sequence: TGCGCCAGCAGCTTGAGTTCAGTTTCCCAAGAGACCCAGTACTTC. The chain uses TRBV5-1 and TRBJ2-5; the D is unclear. Germline lookup yields CDR1 SGHRS and CDR2 YFSETQ. The V gene lost 1 base and the J gene lost 1 base, with 11 bases spanning the gap. The CDR3 length is 15 residues.